The following is a TCR delta chain sequence with its context. This clone is described as large (0.1 to 1%). Its antigen specificity is not known. It has no much larger one-base neighbor in the sample; base qualities were not kept. Other DNA sequences of this sample code for an identical CDR3. This sample stems from a study of DNA immune sequencing with unique molecular identifiers (dated by TCRdb to about 2020). Context from the whole study: Immunomagnetic cell separation was used to enrich gammadelta T cells from buffy coats, and the genomic DNA of the enriched gammadelta T cells was sequenced. The method was validated on synthetic reference molecules and on blood samples from healthy individuals. An ultrasensitive DNA-based TRD repertoire sequencing method using PCR-introduced unique molecular identifiers was developed and validated in the study. gammadelta T cells were enriched from PBMC of roughly ten healthy individuals by fluorescence-activated cell sorting. For the enriched versus non-enriched comparison, roughly 0.095 ug enriched gammadelta T-cell DNA and 0.95 to 1 ug non-enriched PBMC DNA were sequenced. Donors were healthy individuals, with under eleven donors profiled from sorted peripheral blood gammadelta T cells. General study outcomes and caveats: Healthy donors differed in TRD repertoire diversity, and several donors were highly oligoclonal, meaning the top 5 clonotypes made up more than half of productive molecules. Among clonotypes in healthy donors, TRDV2 paired with TRDJ1 was identified as the most common TRD rearrangement. The primer-based approach is unable to detect novel TRD sequences that the primers do not target.

The CDR3 contains 18 residues, cysteine and phenylalanine counted. Only the CDR3 DNA stays, 54 bases, in frame from base 1. CDR1 and CDR2 (GEAIGNYY, EKD) derive from the germline V gene. V is pruned by 0 bases and J by 3 bases, leaving 15 bases of the junction without a gene match. Libraries were made using multiplex PCR. A 32-plex assay amplified the genomic DNA, with primers for all 8 TRDV and 4 TRDJ genes spanning the CDR3. A 12-nucleotide UMI was attached over approximately 3 barcoding PCR cycles, and a second PCR was then run with Illumina adapter primers. AMPure XP beads were used to purify the libraries, whose quality was checked on a Fragment Analyzer using the HS NGS Fragment kit. The sequencing was run with an Illumina MiniSeq mid-output kit, including roughly 20% PhiX, and 150 cycles of paired-end reads. The published analysis was carried out like this. Reads were processed with MIGEC version 1.2.9 to group reads by UMI and build error-corrected consensus sequences. Post-processing used modified VDJtools version 1.2.1 scripts and the tcR R package. TCRdb reran clone calling on the public reads with CATT; rows sharing one DNA sequence were then combined. Here the V and J calls rest on TCRdb's processing, not on the authors' analysis. This sample comprises 2,000 to 2,500 delta-chain clones, 14% to 15% of them detected only once. The ten largest clonotypes hold around 49% of the sample.

Sequenced material: gamma-delta T cells enriched from blood buffy coat, or unenriched PBMCs (not recorded which). This chain is built from TRDV2 and TRDJ1; the central 7 bases match TRDD3. The clonotype originates from a human donor in good health. The DNA sequence reads TGTGCCTGTGACACCGTATCCGGGGGATCCCTGGTGCCCGATAAACTCATCTTT. It is translated as CACDTVSGGSLVPDKLIF.